These 22 T cell receptor beta chains were all obtained from the same sample, sequenced in a study of blood T cells in healthy people across ages. Primers used in a second PCR of roughly 7 to 11 cycles were a sample-barcoded 5' primer and a J-beta primer mix. MiXCR, run by TCRdb on the 5' RACE reads, gives a single entry per CDR3 protein. Found here are just over 800,000 distinct CDR3 sequences, around 62% of them singletons; the top ten hold around a quarter. The source material was blood. Every receptor here comes from a man aged 25-45 years in good health.

This chain uses TRBV25-1 with TRBJ2-1; D remains ambiguous. V dropped 5 bases and J dropped 7 bases, with 6 bases sitting between them. The germline V gene encodes CDR1 MGHDK and CDR2 SYGVNS. The CDR3 covers 11 residues. CDR3: CASSILNEQFF. The CDR3 nucleotides read TGTGCCAGCAGTATCTTGAATGAGCAGTTCTTC.

The V and J genes are TRBV9 and TRBJ1-4; possibly TRBD1 for D (6 bases). V was clipped by 2 bases and J by 3 bases, with 11 bases between them. CDR3 length equals 15 residues. Looked up from germline, CDR1 is SGDLS and CDR2 is YYNGEE. CDR3 in DNA: TGTGCCAGCAGCGTTAGCCAGGGGCCTAATGAAAAACTGTTTTTT. Encoded protein: CASSVSQGPNEKLFF. Filled out from reference TRBV9 and TRBJ1-4, the complete variable domain reads DSGVTQTPKHLITATGQRVTLRCSPRSGDLSVYWYQQSLDQGLQFLIQYYNGEERAKGNILERFSAQQFPDLHSELNLSSLELGDSALYFCASSVSQGPNEKLFFGSGTQLSVL.

The J gene is TRBJ2-4, the V gene TRBV15, with 10 nucleotides matching TRBD1. TRBJ2-7 matches the DNA end more closely, so the J call is doubtful. The CDR3 contains 14 residues. CDR1 and CDR2 from the germline V gene are LNHNV and YYDKDF (reference sequence). CDR3 residues: CATSTGQGRYEQYF. Here the CDR3 DNA reads TGTGCCACCAGCACGGGACAGGGGCGCTACGAGCAGTACTTC.

This clonotype was picked up one time. The chain links TRBV7-8 to TRBJ2-7, with TRBD2 as a possible D gene (6 bases). The end of the DNA fits TRBJ2-5 better, so the J call may be wrong. The CDR3 runs to 14 residues. From germline, CDR1 is SGHVS and CDR2 FQNEAQ. The CDR3 nucleotides are TGTGCCAGCAGCGCGGGACCCTATGGGGAGACCCAGTACTTC. It specifies CASSAGPYGETQYF.

The genes are TRBV3-1 and TRBJ2-7, with D perhaps assigned TRBD1 or TRBD2 (5 bases each). Germline V gives CDR1 LGHDT, CDR2 YNNKEL (reference sequence). This CDR3 is 15 amino acids long. The ends were cut back, 4 bases at V and 2 bases at J, with 15 bases in the middle. CDR3 DNA sequence: TGTGCCAGCAGCCCGACAGCAGGGAGCACCTACGAGCAGTACTTC. This codes for CASSPTAGSTYEQYF.

The CDR3 loop is CASNYDLYLGNEQFF. CDR3 DNA: TGTGCCAGCAACTATGACTTGTATCTAGGCAATGAGCAGTTCTTC. J is TRBJ2-1 and V is TRBV5-6; D ambiguous. Trimming stripped 6 bases from V and 6 bases from J, with 19 bases between. The CDR3 consists of 15 residues. CDR1 and CDR2 (germline): SGHDT, YYEEEE.

V and J are TRBV21-1 and TRBJ2-1; TRBD1, as called in the table, went unchecked against the DNA. TRBV21-1 is a listed pseudogene. The CDR3 totals 12 residues. The CDR3 loop reads CASSKSGHEQFF. The CDR3 DNA reads as TGTGCCAGCAGCAAATCCGGGCATGAGCAGTTCTTC.

This clonotype was observed a few times. The chain employs TRBV27 and TRBJ1-5; TRBD1 might be the D (5 bases). With 4 bases removed from V and 6 bases from J, the gap between germline ends came to 13 bases. The germline V gene has CDR1 MNHEY and CDR2 SMNVEV (reference sequence). The CDR3 runs to 14 residues. CDR3 loop: CASSSAQGTQPQHF. The CDR3 DNA is TGTGCCAGCAGTTCGGCCCAGGGAACTCAGCCCCAGCATTTT.

About this clonotype itself: A read error is possible here, since a much larger clone lies one base away. The rearrangement uses TRBV5-1 and TRBJ2-1, with D maybe TRBD1 (7 bases). There are 15 residues in the CDR3. Germline V lookup: CDR1 SGHRS, CDR2 YFSETQ. Trimming removed 3 bases at V and 0 bases at J, with 10 bases between. DNA of the CDR3: TGCGCCAGCAGCTGGCAGGGGGGCTCCTACAATGAGCAGTTCTTC. It is translated as CASSWQGGSYNEQFF.

The genes are TRBV9 and TRBJ2-3; 8 bases are a match to TRBD1. The CDR3 has 13 amino acids. Germline values: CDR1 SGDLS, CDR2 YYNGEE. V lost 7 bases, J lost 4 bases, and 5 bases stayed unmatched. The CDR3 region has the DNA TGTGCCAGCGATCGGACAGGGCCAGATACGCAGTATTTT. Translated: CASDRTGPDTQYF.

Regarding this clonotype: Possible read error: a much larger clone is one base away. This chain joins TRBV7-2 and TRBJ2-3; 11 bases are a match to TRBD2. This CDR3 has 17 residues. The V gene's germline CDR1 is SGHTA and CDR2 FQGNSA. CDR3 in amino acids: CVSSSDRTSGSTDTQYF. As DNA, the CDR3 is TGTGTCAGCAGCTCCGATCGGACTAGCGGGTCCACAGATACGCAGTATTTT.

The CDR3 is CATLQGLGIQETQYF. Written as DNA, the CDR3 is TGTGCCACCCTACAGGGATTGGGGATCCAAGAGACCCAGTACTTC. The chain couples TRBV2 to TRBJ2-7, with TRBD1 as a possible D gene (6 bases). The end of the DNA fits TRBJ2-5 better, so the J call may be wrong. Per the germline V gene, CDR1 is SNHLY and CDR2 is FYNNEI. The CDR3 contains 15 residues.

This chain links TRBV12-3 or TRBV12-4 with TRBJ2-4, with a weak D call TRBD2 (7 bases). CDR3 length equals 16 residues. The V and J ends lost 3 bases and 1 base respectively, with 13 bases between them. The chain's CDR3 is CASSFWGGGAKNIQYF. CDR3 nucleotide sequence: TGTGCCAGCAGTTTTTGGGGAGGGGGTGCCAAAAACATTCAGTACTTC.

The chain combines TRBV4-2 with TRBJ1-6, with 10 bases aligning to TRBD1. CDR3 length: 15 amino acids. V shed 3 bases and J 9 bases; nucleotides not matched to a gene: 5. Per the germline V gene, CDR1 is LGHNA and CDR2 is YNFKEQ. CDR3 in amino acids: CASSQGDRGRSPLHF. For the CDR3, the DNA is TGTGCCAGCAGCCAGGGGGACAGGGGCCGTTCACCCCTCCACTTT.

The chain links TRBV6-2 or TRBV6-3 to TRBJ1-1, with D uncertain. Germline CDR1 is MNHEY and CDR2 is SVGEGT. Trimming cost V 6 bases and J 1 base, with 9 bases left between them. The CDR3 covers 13 residues. CDR3 region: CASSTDRNTEAFF. CDR3 in DNA: TGTGCCAGCAGCACCGACCGGAACACTGAAGCTTTCTTT.

The V gene is TRBV28, the J gene TRBJ2-3; 11 bases map to TRBD2. In germline, CDR1 is MDHEN, CDR2 SYDVKM. Trimming cost V 2 bases and J 5 bases; bases outside gene matches: 6. The CDR3 has 16 amino acids. CDR3 nucleotides: TGTGCCAGCAGTTTAGTAGCGGGGGGGCCGGGAGATACGCAGTATTTT. Translating it yields CASSLVAGGPGDTQYF.

The chain joins TRBV7-2 to TRBJ2-7, with D possibly being TRBD1 or TRBD2 (5 bases each). CDR1 and CDR2 from the germline V gene are SGHTA and FQGNSA. There are 14 residues in the CDR3. Trimming shortened V by 6 bases and J by 2 bases, and 14 bases separated the two germline ends. The DNA for the CDR3 is TGTGCCAGCAGGAACCGGGACGGACCCTACGAGCAGTACTTC. Its translation: CASRNRDGPYEQYF.

There are a few counts of this clonotype. The V and J genes are TRBV29-1 and TRBJ2-2; D gene unclear. This CDR3 is 12 amino acids long. Deletions cut 7 bases from V and 3 bases from J, with 9 bases between. Looked up from germline, CDR1 is SQVTM and CDR2 is ANQGSEA. CDR3 sequence reads: CSDTVHTGELFF. The CDR3 bases are TGCAGCGATACGGTCCACACCGGGGAGCTGTTTTTT.

This clonotype occurred once. The rearrangement links TRBV25-1 to TRBJ2-5, with D maybe TRBD2 (5 bases). There are 13 residues in the CDR3. Germline CDR1 reads MGHDK; CDR2 reads SYGVNS. Trimming cost V 2 bases and J 5 bases, with 9 bases left between them. The CDR3 DNA reads as TGTGCCAGCAGTGAAGCTAGCCTCGAGACCCAGTACTTC. It specifies CASSEASLETQYF. The variable domain in full, with the rest retrieved from reference TRBV25-1 and TRBJ2-5, is EADIYQTPRYLVIGTGKKITLECSQTMGHDKMYWYQQDPGMELHLIHYSYGVNSTEKGDLSSESTVSRIRTEHFPLTLESARPSHTSQYLCASSEASLETQYFGPGTRLLVL.

V usage is TRBV7-2 and J usage is TRBJ2-7, with 8 bases identical to TRBD1. Unmatched junction bases numbered 8, after V lost 5 bases and J lost 2 bases. Germline V lookup: CDR1 SGHTA, CDR2 FQGNSA. The CDR3 covers 15 residues. For the CDR3, the DNA is TGTGCCAGCAGCACTTGGACAGGGCCCCCCTACGAGCAGTACTTC. Protein sequence: CASSTWTGPPYEQYF.

This clonotype was seen a few times. The chain has TRBV7-2 and TRBJ1-2, with D hard to call. This CDR3 is 14 amino acids long. Trimming left V 0 bases short and J 4 bases short, with 9 bases between. Germline V gene data show CDR1 as SGHTA and CDR2 as FQGNSA. The CDR3 nucleotides read TGTGCCAGCAGCTTAGCAGGTATCGGCTATGGCTACACCTTC. It yields the protein CASSLAGIGYGYTF.

The V call is TRBV11-2, the J call TRBJ2-2; D remains ambiguous. There are 13 residues in the CDR3. CDR1 is SGHAT, CDR2 FQNNGV, per germline. Trimming took off 6 bases at V and 6 bases at J, with 11 bases between the two ends. The CDR3 sequence is CASSLNQAGELFF. CDR3 sequence (DNA): TGTGCCAGCAGTCTCAATCAGGCCGGGGAGCTGTTTTTT.